These 12 T cell receptor beta chains were sequenced from one sample in a study of blood T cell repertoires in COVID-19. Data came from immunoSEQ multiplex PCR; TCRdb stores just in-frame clones and leaves some out. The data show some 120,000 clones, about 84% seen once. The sample comprised peripheral blood. Receptor source: a woman in her sixties or seventies with acute or convalescent COVID-19.

The V call is TRBV9, the J call TRBJ1-3; D possibly corresponds to TRBD1 (5 bases). This CDR3 has 16 amino acids. Germline assignment: CDR1 SGDLS and CDR2 YYNGEE. V dropped 0 bases and J dropped 0 bases, with 10 bases sitting between them. This chain's CDR3 is CASSVGRGSSGNTIYF. Here the CDR3 DNA reads TGTGCCAGCAGCGTAGGAAGGGGCAGCTCTGGAAACACCATATATTTT.

This chain joins TRBV28 and TRBJ2-7, with a tentative D call TRBD2 (5 bases). Looked up from germline, CDR1 is MDHEN and CDR2 is SYDVKM. V lost 5 bases and J lost 3, with 14 bases in between. This CDR3 region has 14 residues. DNA for the CDR3: TGTGCCAGCAGTCCCCCGGAGGTCGGCTACGAGCAGTACGTC. As protein: CASSPPEVGYEQYV.

V is TRBV24-1 and J is TRBJ2-2, with no clear D. V was clipped by 0 bases and J by 6 bases, with 7 bases between them. Germline-derived CDR1 and CDR2 are KGHDR and SFDVKD. The CDR3 extends over 14 amino acids. The CDR3 DNA sequence: TGTGCCACCAGTGATTTGCGGGTGGCCGGGGAGCTGTTTTTT. It yields the protein CATSDLRVAGELFF.

The count of this clone is one. The chain links TRBV11-2 to TRBJ1-3; a possible D gene is TRBD1 (5 bases). V was clipped by 2 bases and J by 1 base, with 15 bases between them. Germline V CDR1 and CDR2: SGHAT, FQNNGV. The CDR3 length is 17 residues. The CDR3 DNA reads as TGTGCCAGCAGCTTATGGGAAGGGGTCACTTCTGGAAACACCATATATTTT. Its protein product is CASSLWEGVTSGNTIYF.

This chain connects TRBV10-3 to TRBJ2-3; TRBD1 matches at 10 bases. Germline values: CDR1 ENHRY, CDR2 SYGVKD. The ends lost 5 bases at V and 6 bases at J; junction bases unmatched: 8. The length of the CDR3 is 15 residues. The CDR3 DNA is TGTGCCATCAGTCCCGGGACAGGGGTGGGGGATACGCAGTATTTT. Protein: CAISPGTGVGDTQYF.

This clone was seen just once. The chain combines TRBV5-1 with TRBJ1-1; D not certain. Trimming cost V 0 bases and J 10 bases, with 13 bases left between them. CDR3 size: 13 residues. Germline V gene sequence: CDR1 SGHRS, CDR2 YFSETQ. Here the CDR3 reads CASSLATGNGAFF. The DNA of the CDR3 is TGCGCCAGCAGCTTGGCGACGGGGAACGGAGCTTTCTTT.

The chain has TRBV19 and TRBJ2-3, with a tentative D call TRBD2 (5 bases). CDR1 and CDR2 (germline): LNHDA, SQIVND (reference sequence). This CDR3 spans 14 amino acids. Trimming cost V 5 bases and J 4 bases, with 13 bases left between them. CDR3 sequence (DNA): TGTGCCAGTAGTGACGGGGTGTGGGCAGATACGCAGTATTTT. The encoded protein is CASSDGVWADTQYF.

The rearrangement links TRBV11-2 to TRBJ1-5; D gene ambiguous. Between the trimmed V and J ends, which lost 1 base and 4 bases, there was a span of 5 bases. Germline V lookup: CDR1 SGHAT, CDR2 FQNNGV. The CDR3 has 13 residues. The CDR3 DNA sequence: TGTGCCAGCAGCTTAGGTAGTAATCAGCCCCAGCATTTT. Translated: CASSLGSNQPQHF.

The chain carries TRBV30 and TRBJ1-3; D perhaps matches TRBD1 (6 bases). The length of the CDR3 is 16 residues. Per germline, CDR1 GTSNPN and CDR2 SVGIG (reference sequence). V lost 8 bases and J lost 0, with 20 bases in between. CDR3 region: CAQSPGAAFSGNTIYF. In DNA form, the CDR3 reads TGTGCCCAATCCCCAGGGGCTGCTTTCTCTGGAAACACCATATATTTT. Filled out from reference TRBV30 and TRBJ1-3, the complete variable domain reads SQTIHQWPATLVQPVGSPLSLECTVEGTSNPNLYWYRQAAGRGLQLLFYSVGIGQISSEVPQNLSASRPQDRQFILSSKKLLLSDSGFYLCAQSPGAAFSGNTIYFGEGSWLTVV.

The rearrangement joins TRBV14 to TRBJ1-2; 7 bases match TRBD1. The CDR3 contains 14 residues. Germline CDR1 is SGHDN and CDR2 is FVKESK. With 0 bases clipped from V and 4 bases from J, the junction kept 2 bases outside the gene matches. CDR3 nucleotides: TGTGCCAGCAGCCAAGAGGGACAGTTCTATGGCTACACCTTC. Amino acid sequence: CASSQEGQFYGYTF.

The chain is built from TRBV25-1 and TRBJ1-4, with D possibly TRBD1 on 6 matching bases. V lost 3 bases to trimming and J lost 6 bases, with 8 bases between them. Germline CDR1 MGHDK, CDR2 SYGVNS. The CDR3 is 13 amino acids. The CDR3 spells CASSDAGDEKLFF. CDR3 in DNA: TGTGCCAGCAGTGATGCAGGGGATGAAAAACTGTTTTTT.

This clone has just one count. The genes are TRBV5-1 and TRBJ2-5; TRBD2 aligns across 11 bases. The germline V gene encodes CDR1 SGHRS and CDR2 YFSETQ. The CDR3 sequence is 15 residues long. Trimming took 5 bases from V and 5 from J; bases not matched to a gene: 8. Written as DNA, the CDR3 is TGCGCCAGCAGTCACGGGACTAGCGGAGTGGAGACCCAGTACTTC. Translated, it gives CASSHGTSGVETQYF.